These 18 T cell receptor beta chains originate from one sample sequenced in a study of blood T cell repertoires in COVID-19. Assay used: immunoSEQ multiplex PCR; TCRdb lists only in-frame clones, some missing. The sample records 100,000 to 150,000 clones, less than 90% being singletons. The specimen was PBMCs or T cells enriched from blood (not recorded which). The receptors were gathered from a woman aged 25 to 39 who had recovered from COVID-19.

The rearrangement uses TRBV4-2 and TRBJ2-7; D is perhaps TRBD2 (5 bases). The CDR3 runs to 15 residues. In germline, CDR1 is LGHNA, CDR2 YNFKEQ. Trimming stripped 6 bases from V and 2 bases from J, with 17 bases between. The CDR3 bases are TGTGCCAGCAGTGCACTCGTGGGAGTCCCCTACGAGCAGTACTTC. This sequence encodes CASSALVGVPYEQYF.

The chain employs TRBV27 and TRBJ1-2, with TRBD1 matching 7 bases. V shed 5 bases, J shed 7 bases, and the junction held 10 bases outside the gene matches. In germline, CDR1 is MNHEY, CDR2 SMNVEV (reference sequence). This CDR3 spans 14 amino acids. CDR3 loop: CASSTGERVFGYTF. The CDR3 region has the DNA TGTGCCAGCAGTACAGGGGAGCGGGTTTTTGGCTACACCTTC.

This clone was counted a single time. Relative to the germline gene, one junction end is altered; a read error may explain this. V is TRBV5-5 and J is TRBJ2-1; TRBD1 matches at 9 bases. This CDR3 is 15 amino acids long. Germline V gene data show CDR1 as SGHKS and CDR2 as YYEKEE (reference sequence). CDR3 coding DNA: TGTGCCAGCACCTTGACAGGGGGGGTTTTCAATGAGCAGTTCTTC. Residues: CASTLTGGVFNEQFF.

The V and J genes are TRBV4-3 and TRBJ2-1; D not certain. With 5 bases removed from V and 1 base from J, the gap between germline ends came to 12 bases. The CDR3 extends over 15 amino acids. Germline loops: CDR1 LGHNA, CDR2 YSLEER. The CDR3 nucleotides read TGCGCCAGCAGCTTTGTTATAATATCCTACAATGAGCAGTTCTTC. Amino acids: CASSFVIISYNEQFF.

This clone was counted a few times. The chain joins TRBV4-3 to TRBJ2-1, with TRBD2 matching over 10 bases. The J segment lost 4 bases and the V segment lost 0 bases, leaving 3 bases of the junction unmatched. CDR3 length: 16 residues. CDR1 is LGHNA and CDR2 is YSLEER in the germline V gene. The CDR3 loop reads CASSQDWTSGYNEQFF. For the CDR3, the DNA is TGCGCCAGCAGCCAAGACTGGACTAGCGGTTACAATGAGCAGTTCTTC.

In DNA form, the CDR3 reads TGTGCCAGTAGCCGGGACAGGGGGCTTGGGGCCAACGTCCTGACTTTC. Its translation: CASSRDRGLGANVLTF. The chain is built from TRBV19 and TRBJ2-6; 12 nucleotides align to TRBD1. V was clipped by 6 bases and J by 3 bases; unmatched bases: 3. This CDR3 spans 16 amino acids. CDR1 and CDR2 (germline): LNHDA, SQIVND (reference sequence).

This clone was observed a handful of times. This chain links TRBV27 with TRBJ2-7, with TRBD2 matching 11 bases. The V and J ends lost 6 bases and 5 bases, in that order; junction bases with no gene match: 6. Per germline, CDR1 MNHEY and CDR2 SMNVEV (reference sequence). The CDR3 loop spans 14 amino acids. The CDR3 protein is CASRVAGGLHEQYF. The CDR3 DNA reads TGTGCCAGCAGGGTAGCGGGAGGGCTCCACGAGCAGTACTTC.

The chain carries TRBV2 and TRBJ1-5; TRBD1 matches at 7 bases. The V gene end was trimmed by 6 bases and the J gene end by 1 base; junction bases not matched to a gene: 6. This CDR3 has 15 amino acids. Germline CDR1 SNHLY, CDR2 FYNNEI. The CDR3 DNA reads as TGTGCCAGCAGCGAACCGGGACAGAGCAATCAGCCCCAGCATTTT. It translates to CASSEPGQSNQPQHF. The variable domain in full, with the rest retrieved from reference TRBV2 and TRBJ1-5, is EPEVTQTPSHQVTQMGQEVILRCVPISNHLYFYWYRQILGQKVEFLVSFYNNEISEKSEIFDDQFSVERPDGSNFTLKIRSTKLEDSAMYFCASSEPGQSNQPQHFGDGTRLSIL.

The chain combines TRBV28 with TRBJ1-3; unclear D gene. CDR3 length: 13 amino acids. Germline V CDR1 and CDR2: MDHEN, SYDVKM. Trimming shortened V by 6 bases and J by 0 bases, and 6 bases separated the two germline ends. This chain's CDR3 is CASRSHSGNTIYF. The CDR3 DNA is TGTGCCAGCAGAAGCCACTCTGGAAACACCATATATTTT.

The rearrangement uses TRBV14 and TRBJ2-7; D is perhaps TRBD1 (6 bases). V was shortened by 4 bases and J by 1 base, with 14 bases between the two germline ends. Germline-derived CDR1 and CDR2 are SGHDN and FVKESK. The CDR3 length is 15 residues. CDR3 amino acids: CASSRGDTISYEQYF. Here the CDR3 DNA reads TGTGCCAGCAGCCGTGGGGACACCATATCCTACGAGCAGTACTTC.

The gene calls are TRBV4-1 and TRBJ1-4; no clear D gene. Germline assignment: CDR1 MGHRA and CDR2 YSYEKL. This CDR3 has 15 residues. The V gene lost 5 bases and the J gene lost 0 bases, with 10 bases spanning the gap. The CDR3 protein is CASSIPRTTNEKLFF. The DNA for the CDR3 is TGCGCCAGCAGCATACCGAGAACAACTAATGAAAAACTGTTTTTT.

This clone was detected a few times. This chain joins TRBV29-1 and TRBJ1-2; weak D call: TRBD1 (5 bases). Deletions cut 4 bases from V and 8 bases from J, with 14 bases between. This CDR3 has 12 residues. Germline V gene lookup returns CDR1 SQVTM and CDR2 ANQGSEA. CDR3 sequence reads: CSVVRDHGGYTF. CDR3 nucleotide sequence: TGCAGCGTTGTGCGGGACCATGGGGGCTACACCTTC.

V is TRBV5-1 and J is TRBJ2-1; 8 nucleotides agree with TRBD2. Germline V lookup: CDR1 SGHRS, CDR2 YFSETQ. There are 16 residues in the CDR3. V lost 4 bases and J lost 0; bases outside the gene matches: 6. The CDR3 DNA reads as TGCGCCAGCAGCCCAGTAGCGGGAAGCTCCTACAATGAGCAGTTCTTC. It yields the protein CASSPVAGSSYNEQFF.

CDR3 DNA sequence: TGTGCCACCAGCAGGGACAGGGGTGGAAGCCATCAGCCCCAGCATTTT. As protein: CATSRDRGGSHQPQHF. The chain couples TRBV15 to TRBJ1-5, with 9 positions matching TRBD1. Germline CDR1 LNHNV, CDR2 YYDKDF (reference sequence). This CDR3 contains 16 residues. Trimming at V came to 3 bases and at J to 5 bases, leaving 8 bases not matched to a gene. The full variable domain, rest sourced from reference TRBV15 and TRBJ1-5, is DAMVIQNPRYQVTQFGKPVTLSCSQTLNHNVMYWYQQKSSQAPKLLFHYYDKDFNNEADTPDNFQSRRPNTSFCFLDIRSPGLGDTAMYLCATSRDRGGSHQPQHFGDGTRLSIL.

This chain connects TRBV5-5 to TRBJ2-1; 9 nucleotides line up with TRBD2. The CDR3 consists of 16 residues. Germline V gene sequence: CDR1 SGHKS, CDR2 YYEKEE (reference sequence). After removal of 4 bases from V and 8 bases from J, the junction contained 13 bases not matched to a gene. The CDR3 sequence: CASSPRAGGRGDEQFF. The CDR3, as DNA: TGTGCCAGCAGCCCCCGCGCTGGCGGGAGGGGCGATGAGCAGTTCTTC.

The CDR3 is CASTFSLRGSSYNSPLHF. CDR3 in DNA: TGTGCCAGCACCTTTAGTCTCAGGGGTAGCTCCTATAATTCACCCCTCCACTTT. The J gene is TRBJ1-6, the V gene TRBV7-2; maybe TRBD1 (6 bases). Trimming stripped 7 bases from V and 0 bases from J, with 19 bases between. The CDR3 totals 18 residues. Germline V lookup: CDR1 SGHTA, CDR2 FQGNSA.

The chain is built from TRBV11-2 and TRBJ2-7; maybe TRBD2 (6 bases). The CDR3 is made up of 14 amino acids. Trimming took off 4 bases at V and 0 bases at J, with 10 bases between the two ends. CDR1 SGHAT and CDR2 FQNNGV come from the germline V gene. CDR3 nucleotide sequence: TGTGCCAGCAGCTCGGGGACTTTCTCCTACGAGCAGTACTTC. It codes for CASSSGTFSYEQYF.

The chain employs TRBV11-2 and TRBJ2-7; no clear D gene. V was shortened by 1 base and J by 1 base, with 5 bases between the two germline ends. This CDR3 spans 13 amino acids. Germline loops: CDR1 SGHAT, CDR2 FQNNGV. CDR3 amino acids: CASSLGISYEQYF. The DNA of the CDR3 is TGTGCCAGCAGCTTAGGTATTTCCTACGAGCAGTACTTC.